The rows below give T cell receptor beta chains drawn from one sample of a study of chemoradiotherapy in HPV16-positive cancers. Clones were read by immunoSEQ multiplex PCR, and TCRdb kept only the in-frame ones, dropping some. The sample has approximately 32,000 clones, about 82% seen once. The sample consisted of blood, taken from a patient who underwent chemoradiotherapy. The source of these receptors is a human donor with HPV-associated anogenital cancer. Each CDR3 is given with its conserved first and last residue. D genes are given only for firm matches. The size entry is marked missing in some rows and otherwise reads once, few, many or a size class.

abundance	d_gene	v_gene	j_gene	CDR3nt	CDR3aa
-	TRBD2	TRBV9	TRBJ2-3	TGTGCCAGCAGCGTAGGGTCTAGCGGGGGTTCAGATACGCAGTATTTT	CASSVGSSGGSDTQYF
-	TRBD1	TRBV5-4	TRBJ2-2	TGTGCCAGCAGCCAGGGACAGGGCCCCGGGGAGCTGTTTTTT	CASSQGQGPGELFF
few	-	TRBV19	TRBJ2-1	TGTGCCAGTAGTACTCTGACCGGGACTTATTCCTACAATGAGCAGTTCTTC	CASSTLTGTYSYNEQFF
-	-	TRBV18	TRBJ2-2	TGTGCCAGCTCACCGGGGTTGGTGGACACCGGGGAGCTGTTTTTT	CASSPGLVDTGELFF
-	-	TRBV20-1	TRBJ1-1	TGCAGGACAGTCGGGGGCACTGAAGCTTTCTTT	CRTVGGTEAFF
once	-	TRBV10-1	TRBJ1-1	TGCGCCAGCAGTGAGGGCCTGAACACTGAAGCTTTCTTT	CASSEGLNTEAFF
-	-	TRBV7-3	TRBJ2-1	TGTGCCAGCAGCTTAAAGGCGGACTACAATGAGCAGTTCTTC	CASSLKADYNEQFF
-	-	TRBV7-2	TRBJ2-3	TGTGCCAGCAGCTTAGGAGGGTTAGAAACGATGGGGGGTACGCAGTATTTT	CASSLGGLETMGGTQYF
few	TRBD1	TRBV18	TRBJ2-7	TGTGCCAGCTCACTATCACGGGACAGACTCTCCTACGAGCAGTACTTC	CASSLSRDRLSYEQYF
-	TRBD2	TRBV18	TRBJ2-7	TGTGCCAGCTCACCCCGACTAGCGGGGACATCTTCCCTCTACGAGCAGTACTTC	CASSPRLAGTSSLYEQYF
-	-	TRBV2	TRBJ1-5	TGTGCCAGCAGTCCTACGGGGGGAGGGGGGCCCCAGCATTTT	CASSPTGGGGPQHF
-	TRBD1	TRBV10-3	TRBJ2-7	TGTGCCATCAGTGTCAGGGACAGCGAGAGCGAGCAGTACTTC	CAISVRDSESEQYF
-	-	TRBV27	TRBJ1-4	TGTGCCAGCACCCGTGGGGGGGCTCGTGAAAAACTGTTTTTT	CASTRGGAREKLFF
-	-	TRBV9	TRBJ2-2	TGTGCCAGCAGCGTAAAAACGGGGGTCCTAGGTGGGGAGCTGTTTTTT	CASSVKTGVLGGELFF
-	-	TRBV5-1	TRBJ1-3	TGCGCCAGCAGTACAGGGTCCTCTGGAAACACCATATATTTT	CASSTGSSGNTIYF
once	-	TRBV11-3	TRBJ2-1	TGTGCCAGCAGCGCCGCGGGACAGCCTTACAATGAGCAGTTCTTC	CASSAAGQPYNEQFF